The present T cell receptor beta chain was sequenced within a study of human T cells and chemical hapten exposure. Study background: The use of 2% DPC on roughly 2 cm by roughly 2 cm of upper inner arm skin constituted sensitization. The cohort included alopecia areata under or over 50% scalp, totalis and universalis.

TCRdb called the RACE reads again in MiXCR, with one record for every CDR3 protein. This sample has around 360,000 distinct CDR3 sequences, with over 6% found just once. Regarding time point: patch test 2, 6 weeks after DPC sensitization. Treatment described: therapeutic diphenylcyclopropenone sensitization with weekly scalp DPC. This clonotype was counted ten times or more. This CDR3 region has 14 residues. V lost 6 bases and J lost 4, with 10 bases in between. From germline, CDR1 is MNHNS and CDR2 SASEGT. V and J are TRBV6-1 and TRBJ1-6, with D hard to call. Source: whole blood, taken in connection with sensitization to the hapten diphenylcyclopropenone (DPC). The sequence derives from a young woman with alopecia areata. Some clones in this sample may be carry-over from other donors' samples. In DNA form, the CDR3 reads TGTGCCAGCAGCGTGACACTGTATAATTCACCCCTCCACTTT. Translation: CASSVTLYNSPLHF.